These 3 T cell receptor beta chains were sequenced from one sample in a study of blood T cell repertoires in COVID-19. This table comes from immunoSEQ multiplex PCR, and its TCRdb copy is limited to in-frame clones, with some not included. The sample has about 170,000 clones, roughly 86% seen once. The sequencing input was peripheral blood. Every receptor here comes from a man between 40 and 49 years old who had recovered from COVID-19.

CDR3 residues: CASSDSTTGEQFF. CDR3 DNA: TGTGCCAGCAGTGACTCAACTACCGGAGAGCAGTTCTTC. The rearrangement uses TRBV6-4 and TRBJ2-1; D unclear. Germline V gene data show CDR1 as MRHNA and CDR2 as SNTAGT. CDR3 length: 13 residues. Trimming took off 0 bases at V and 10 bases at J, with 10 bases between the two ends.

J is TRBJ2-3 and V is TRBV29-1; 9 positions match TRBD2. V shed 4 bases and J 3 bases; nucleotides not matched to a gene: 8. CDR3 length: 15 amino acids. The germline gives CDR1 SQVTM, CDR2 ANQGSEA. CDR3 coding DNA: TGCAGCGTTGTTCGGGGTAGCGGGGGTACAGATACGCAGTATTTT. Encoded protein: CSVVRGSGGTDTQYF.

DNA of the CDR3: TGTGCCAGCAGCCGACGCACAGATCTAGCAGGAAACACCATATATTTT. This sequence encodes CASSRRTDLAGNTIYF. The chain employs TRBV5-6 and TRBJ1-3; D is uncertain. In germline, CDR1 is SGHDT, CDR2 YYEEEE. The CDR3 runs to 16 residues. The ends were cut back, 4 bases at V and 4 bases at J, with 18 bases in the middle.